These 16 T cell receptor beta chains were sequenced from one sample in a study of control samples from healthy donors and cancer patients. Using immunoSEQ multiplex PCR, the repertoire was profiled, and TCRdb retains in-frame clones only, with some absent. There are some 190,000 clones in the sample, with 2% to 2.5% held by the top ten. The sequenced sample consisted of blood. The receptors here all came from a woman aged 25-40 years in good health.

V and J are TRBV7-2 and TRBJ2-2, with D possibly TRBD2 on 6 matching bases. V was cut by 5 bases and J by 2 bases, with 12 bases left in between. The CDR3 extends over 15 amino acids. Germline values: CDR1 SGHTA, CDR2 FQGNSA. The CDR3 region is CASSPRGDNTGELFF. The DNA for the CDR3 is TGTGCCAGCAGCCCGCGGGGAGATAACACCGGGGAGCTGTTTTTT.

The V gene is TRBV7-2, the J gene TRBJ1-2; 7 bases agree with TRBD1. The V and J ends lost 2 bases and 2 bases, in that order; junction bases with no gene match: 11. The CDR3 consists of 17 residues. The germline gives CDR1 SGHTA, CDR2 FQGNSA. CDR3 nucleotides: TGTGCCAGCAGCTTAATACCCCCCCCGACAGGGAACTATGGCTACACCTTC. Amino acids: CASSLIPPPTGNYGYTF.

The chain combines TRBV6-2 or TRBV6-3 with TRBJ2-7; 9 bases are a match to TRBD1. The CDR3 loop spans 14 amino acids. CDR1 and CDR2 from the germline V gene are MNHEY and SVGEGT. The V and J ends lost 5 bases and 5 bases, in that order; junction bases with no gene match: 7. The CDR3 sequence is CASSPGTGFHEQYF. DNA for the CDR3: TGTGCCAGCAGTCCCGGGACAGGGTTCCACGAGCAGTACTTC.

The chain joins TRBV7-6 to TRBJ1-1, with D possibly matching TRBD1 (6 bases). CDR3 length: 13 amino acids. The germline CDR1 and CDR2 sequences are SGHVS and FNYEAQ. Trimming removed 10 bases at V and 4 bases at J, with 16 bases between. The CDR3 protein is CAIALTGSTEAFF. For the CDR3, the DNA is TGTGCCATAGCGTTGACAGGTAGCACTGAAGCTTTCTTT.

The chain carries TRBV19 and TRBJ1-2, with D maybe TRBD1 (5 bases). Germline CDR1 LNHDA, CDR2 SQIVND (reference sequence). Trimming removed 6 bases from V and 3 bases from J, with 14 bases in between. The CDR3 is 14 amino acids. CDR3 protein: CASSGGSAHYGYTF. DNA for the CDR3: TGTGCCAGTAGCGGGGGATCGGCTCACTATGGCTACACCTTC.

CDR3: CASSVEYNEQFF. In DNA form, the CDR3 reads TGTGCCAGCAGCGTAGAATACAATGAGCAGTTCTTC. The gene calls are TRBV9 and TRBJ2-1; no definite D call. V shed 0 bases and J shed 4 bases, with 2 bases lying between them. CDR3 length: 12 amino acids. Germline loops: CDR1 SGDLS, CDR2 YYNGEE.

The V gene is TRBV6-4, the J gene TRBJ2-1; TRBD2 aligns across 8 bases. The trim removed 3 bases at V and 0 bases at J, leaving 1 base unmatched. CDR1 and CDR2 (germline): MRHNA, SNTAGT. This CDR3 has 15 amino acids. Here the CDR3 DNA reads TGTGCCAGCAGTGAGCGGGGGGCCTCCTACAATGAGCAGTTCTTC. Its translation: CASSERGASYNEQFF.

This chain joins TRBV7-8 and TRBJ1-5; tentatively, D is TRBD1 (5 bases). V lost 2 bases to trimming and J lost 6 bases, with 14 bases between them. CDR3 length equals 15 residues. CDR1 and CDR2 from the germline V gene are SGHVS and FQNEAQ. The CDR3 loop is CASSLKSREVQPQHF. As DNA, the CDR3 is TGTGCCAGCAGCTTAAAATCCAGGGAAGTTCAGCCCCAGCATTTT.

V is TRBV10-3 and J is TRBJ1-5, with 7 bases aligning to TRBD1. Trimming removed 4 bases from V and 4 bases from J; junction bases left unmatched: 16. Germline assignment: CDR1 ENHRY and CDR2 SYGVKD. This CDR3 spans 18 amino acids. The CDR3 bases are TGTGCCATCAGTGGACCTCCCACCGGGACAGCCTTAAATCAGCCCCAGCATTTT. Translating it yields CAISGPPTGTALNQPQHF.

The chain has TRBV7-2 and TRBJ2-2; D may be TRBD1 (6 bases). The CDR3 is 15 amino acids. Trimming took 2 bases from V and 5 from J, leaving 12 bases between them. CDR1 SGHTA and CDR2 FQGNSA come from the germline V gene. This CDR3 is CASSLRLGATGELFF. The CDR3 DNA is TGTGCCAGCAGCTTAAGGCTGGGGGCTACCGGGGAGCTGTTTTTT.

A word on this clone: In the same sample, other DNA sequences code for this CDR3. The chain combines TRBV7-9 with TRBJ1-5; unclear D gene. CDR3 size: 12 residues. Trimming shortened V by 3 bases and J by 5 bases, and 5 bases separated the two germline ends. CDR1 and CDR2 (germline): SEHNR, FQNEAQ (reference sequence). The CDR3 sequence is CASSFGDQPQHF. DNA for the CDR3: TGTGCCAGCAGCTTTGGGGATCAGCCCCAGCATTTT.

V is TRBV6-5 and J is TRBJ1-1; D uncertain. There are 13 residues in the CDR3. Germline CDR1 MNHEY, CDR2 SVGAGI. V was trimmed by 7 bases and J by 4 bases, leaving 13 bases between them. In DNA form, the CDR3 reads TGTGCCAGCACCCCGGGAGGGCGCACTGAAGCTTTCTTT. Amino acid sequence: CASTPGGRTEAFF.

This chain's CDR3 is CASRPGAREKLFF. In DNA form, the CDR3 reads TGCGCCAGCAGACCAGGGGCCCGGGAAAAACTGTTTTTT. The chain links TRBV4-1 to TRBJ1-4; the D gene is possibly TRBD1 (6 bases). This CDR3 has 13 amino acids. V was pared by 6 bases and J by 8 bases, with 13 bases between. Germline CDR1 and CDR2: MGHRA and YSYEKL.

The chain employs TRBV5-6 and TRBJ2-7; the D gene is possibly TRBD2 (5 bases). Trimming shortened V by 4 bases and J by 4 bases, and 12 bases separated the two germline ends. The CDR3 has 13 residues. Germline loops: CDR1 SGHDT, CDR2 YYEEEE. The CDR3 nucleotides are TGTGCCAGCAGCCCAAAGGTAGCGTACGAGCAGTACTTC. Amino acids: CASSPKVAYEQYF.

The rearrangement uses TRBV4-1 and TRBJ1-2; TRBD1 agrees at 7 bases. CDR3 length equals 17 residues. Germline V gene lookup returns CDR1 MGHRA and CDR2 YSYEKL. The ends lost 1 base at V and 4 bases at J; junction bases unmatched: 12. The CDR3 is CASSQVSGDRSLYGYTF. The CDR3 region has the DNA TGCGCCAGCAGCCAAGTTAGCGGGGACAGAAGCCTCTATGGCTACACCTTC.

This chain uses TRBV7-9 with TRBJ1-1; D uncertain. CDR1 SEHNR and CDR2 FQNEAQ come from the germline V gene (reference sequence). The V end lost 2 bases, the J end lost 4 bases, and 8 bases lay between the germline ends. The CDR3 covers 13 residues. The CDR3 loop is CASSLRSPTEAFF. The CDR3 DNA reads TGTGCCAGCAGCTTAAGGTCCCCCACTGAAGCTTTCTTT. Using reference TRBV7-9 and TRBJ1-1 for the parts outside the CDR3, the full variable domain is DTGVSQNPRHKITKRGQNVTFRCDPISEHNRLYWYRQTLGQGPEFLTYFQNEAQLEKSRLLSDRFSAERPKGSFSTLEIQRTEQGDSAMYLCASSLRSPTEAFFGQGTRLTVV.